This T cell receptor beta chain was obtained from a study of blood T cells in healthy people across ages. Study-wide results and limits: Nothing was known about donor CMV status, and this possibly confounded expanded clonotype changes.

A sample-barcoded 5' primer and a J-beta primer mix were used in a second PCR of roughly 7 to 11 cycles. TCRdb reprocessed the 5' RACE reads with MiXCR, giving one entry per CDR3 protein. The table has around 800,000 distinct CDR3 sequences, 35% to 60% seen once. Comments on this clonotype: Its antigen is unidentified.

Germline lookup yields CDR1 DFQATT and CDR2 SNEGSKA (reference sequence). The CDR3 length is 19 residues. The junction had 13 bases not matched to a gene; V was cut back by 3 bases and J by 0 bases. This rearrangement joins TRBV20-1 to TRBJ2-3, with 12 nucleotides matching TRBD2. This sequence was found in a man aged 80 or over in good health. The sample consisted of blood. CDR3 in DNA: TGCAGTGCTAGGGTGGGACTAGCGGGTTTTTCTTCTAGCACAGATACGCAGTATTTT. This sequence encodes CSARVGLAGFSSSTDTQYF.